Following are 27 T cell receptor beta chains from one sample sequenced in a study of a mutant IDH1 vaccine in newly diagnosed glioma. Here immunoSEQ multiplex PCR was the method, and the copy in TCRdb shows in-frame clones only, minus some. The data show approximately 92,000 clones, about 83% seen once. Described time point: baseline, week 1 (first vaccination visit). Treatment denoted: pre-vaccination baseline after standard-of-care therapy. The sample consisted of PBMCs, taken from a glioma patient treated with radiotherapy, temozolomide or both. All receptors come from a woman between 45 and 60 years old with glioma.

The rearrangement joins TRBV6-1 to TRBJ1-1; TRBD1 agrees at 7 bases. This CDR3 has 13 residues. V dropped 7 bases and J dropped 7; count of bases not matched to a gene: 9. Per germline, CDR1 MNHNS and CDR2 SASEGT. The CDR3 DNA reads TGTGCCAGCACCCCGACTCGGGACAGTGAAGCTTTCTTT. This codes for CASTPTRDSEAFF.

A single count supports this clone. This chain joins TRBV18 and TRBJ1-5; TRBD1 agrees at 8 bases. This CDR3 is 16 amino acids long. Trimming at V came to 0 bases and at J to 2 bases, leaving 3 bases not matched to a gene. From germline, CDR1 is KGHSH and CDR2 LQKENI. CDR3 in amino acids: CASSPPQGAGNQPQHF. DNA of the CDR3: TGTGCCAGCTCACCACCCCAGGGGGCTGGCAATCAGCCCCAGCATTTT.

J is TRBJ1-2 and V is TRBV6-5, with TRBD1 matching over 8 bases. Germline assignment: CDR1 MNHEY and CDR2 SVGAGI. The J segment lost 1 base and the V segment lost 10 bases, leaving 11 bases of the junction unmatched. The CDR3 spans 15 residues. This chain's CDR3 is CATNDRDRRNYGYTF. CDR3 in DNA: TGTGCCACGAACGACAGGGACAGGCGTAACTATGGCTACACCTTC.

Here the CDR3 reads CAIRNTGTGNTIYF. The CDR3 bases are TGTGCCATCAGGAATACAGGGACGGGAAACACCATATATTTT. V usage is TRBV10-3 and J usage is TRBJ1-3; possibly TRBD1 for D (6 bases). V was trimmed by 6 bases and J by 4 bases, leaving 13 bases between them. Germline CDR1 reads ENHRY; CDR2 reads SYGVKD. CDR3 length: 14 amino acids.

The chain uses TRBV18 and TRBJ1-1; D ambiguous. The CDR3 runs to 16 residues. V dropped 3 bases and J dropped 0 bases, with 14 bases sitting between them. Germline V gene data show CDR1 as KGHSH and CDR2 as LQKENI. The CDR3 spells CASSPTDDRMNTEAFF. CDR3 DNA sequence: TGTGCCAGCTCACCGACGGACGATAGAATGAACACTGAAGCTTTCTTT. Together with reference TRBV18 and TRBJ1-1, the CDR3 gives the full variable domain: NAGVMQNPRHLVRRRGQEARLRCSPMKGHSHVYWYRQLPEEGLKFMVYLQKENIIDESGMPKERFSAEFPKEGPSILRIQQVVRGDSAAYFCASSPTDDRMNTEAFFGQGTRLTVV.

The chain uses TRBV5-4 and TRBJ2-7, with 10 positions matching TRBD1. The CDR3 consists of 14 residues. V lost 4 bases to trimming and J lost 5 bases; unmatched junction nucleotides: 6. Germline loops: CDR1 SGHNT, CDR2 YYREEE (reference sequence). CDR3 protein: CASSLRDRGDEQYF. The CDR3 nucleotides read TGTGCCAGCAGCCTCCGGGACAGGGGAGACGAGCAGTACTTC. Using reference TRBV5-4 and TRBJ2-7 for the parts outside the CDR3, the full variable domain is ETGVTQSPTHLIKTRGQQVTLRCSSQSGHNTVSWYQQALGQGPQFIFQYYREEENGRGNFPPRFSGLQFPNYSSELNVNALELDDSALYLCASSLRDRGDEQYFGPGTRLTVT.

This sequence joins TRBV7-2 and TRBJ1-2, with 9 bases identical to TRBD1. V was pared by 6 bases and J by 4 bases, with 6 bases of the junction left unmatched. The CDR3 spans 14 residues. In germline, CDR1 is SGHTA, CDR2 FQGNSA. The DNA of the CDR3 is TGTGCCAGCAGAAGAGGACAGGGGTCCTATGGCTACACCTTC. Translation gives CASRRGQGSYGYTF. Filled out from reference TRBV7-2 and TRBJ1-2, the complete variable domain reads GAGVSQSPSNKVTEKGKDVELRCDPISGHTALYWYRQSLGQGLEFLIYFQGNSAPDKSGLPSDRFSAERTGGSVSTLTIQRTQQEDSAVYLCASRRGQGSYGYTFGSGTRLTVV.

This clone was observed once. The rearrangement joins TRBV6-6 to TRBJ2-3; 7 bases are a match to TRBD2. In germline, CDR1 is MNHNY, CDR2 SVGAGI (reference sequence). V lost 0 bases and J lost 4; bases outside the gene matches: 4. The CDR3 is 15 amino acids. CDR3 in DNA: TGTGCCAGCAGTTACTCCGGGGGGTACTCAGATACGCAGTATTTT. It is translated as CASSYSGGYSDTQYF.

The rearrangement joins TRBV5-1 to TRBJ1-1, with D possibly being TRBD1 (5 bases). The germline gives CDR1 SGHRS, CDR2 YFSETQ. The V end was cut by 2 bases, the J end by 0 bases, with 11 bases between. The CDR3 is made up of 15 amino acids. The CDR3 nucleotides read TGCGCCAGCAGCTTAGGGCAGGGTTTGAACACTGAAGCTTTCTTT. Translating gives CASSLGQGLNTEAFF. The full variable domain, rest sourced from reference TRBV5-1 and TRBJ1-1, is KAGVTQTPRYLIKTRGQQVTLSCSPISGHRSVSWYQQTPGQGLQFLFEYFSETQRNKGNFPGRFSGRQFSNSRSEMNVSTLELGDSALYLCASSLGQGLNTEAFFGQGTRLTVV.

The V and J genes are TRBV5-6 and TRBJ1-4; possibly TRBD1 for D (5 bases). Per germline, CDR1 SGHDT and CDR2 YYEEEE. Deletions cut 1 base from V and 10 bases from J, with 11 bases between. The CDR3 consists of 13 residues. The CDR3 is CASSLLSGGKLFF. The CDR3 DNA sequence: TGTGCCAGCAGCTTGTTATCTGGGGGAAAACTGTTTTTT.

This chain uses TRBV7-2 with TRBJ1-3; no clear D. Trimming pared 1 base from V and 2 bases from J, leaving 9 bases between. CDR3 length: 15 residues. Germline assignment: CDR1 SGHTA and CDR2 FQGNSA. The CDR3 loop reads CASSLDGRTGNTIYF. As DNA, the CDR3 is TGTGCCAGCAGCTTAGACGGGAGAACTGGAAACACCATATATTTT.

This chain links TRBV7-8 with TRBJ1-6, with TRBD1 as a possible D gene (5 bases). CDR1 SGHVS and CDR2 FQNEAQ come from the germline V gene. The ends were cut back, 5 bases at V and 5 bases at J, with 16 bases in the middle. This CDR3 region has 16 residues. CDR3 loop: CASSTTGTANNSPLHF. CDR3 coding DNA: TGTGCCAGCAGCACCACCGGGACGGCCAATAATTCACCCCTCCACTTT.

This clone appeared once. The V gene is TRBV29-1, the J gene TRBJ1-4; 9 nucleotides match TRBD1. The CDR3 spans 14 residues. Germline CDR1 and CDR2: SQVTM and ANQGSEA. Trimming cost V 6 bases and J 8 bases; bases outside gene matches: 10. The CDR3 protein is CSVRDRAYQEKLFF. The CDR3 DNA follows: TGCAGCGTCCGGGACAGGGCATACCAGGAAAAACTGTTTTTT.

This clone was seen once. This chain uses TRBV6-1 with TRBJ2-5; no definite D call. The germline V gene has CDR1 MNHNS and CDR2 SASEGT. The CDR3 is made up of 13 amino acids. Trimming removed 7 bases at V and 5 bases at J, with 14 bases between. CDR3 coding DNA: TGTGCCAGCAACGGTAACACAGTCGAGACCCAGTACTTC. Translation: CASNGNTVETQYF.

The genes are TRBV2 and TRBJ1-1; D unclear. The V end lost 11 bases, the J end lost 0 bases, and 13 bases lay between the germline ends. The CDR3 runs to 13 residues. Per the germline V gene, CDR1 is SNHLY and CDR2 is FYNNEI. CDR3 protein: CALRYSMNTEAFF. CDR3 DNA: TGTGCCCTTCGTTATAGCATGAACACTGAAGCTTTCTTT.

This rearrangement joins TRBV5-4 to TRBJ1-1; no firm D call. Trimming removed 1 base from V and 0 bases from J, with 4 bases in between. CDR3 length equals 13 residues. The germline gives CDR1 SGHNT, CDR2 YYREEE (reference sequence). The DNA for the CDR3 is TGTGCCAGCAGCTTGTGGGTGAACACTGAAGCTTTCTTT. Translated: CASSLWVNTEAFF.

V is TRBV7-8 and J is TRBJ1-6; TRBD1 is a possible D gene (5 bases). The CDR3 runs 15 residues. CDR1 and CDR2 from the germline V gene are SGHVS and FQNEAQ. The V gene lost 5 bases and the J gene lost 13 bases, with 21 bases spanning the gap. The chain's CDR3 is CASSRYRDRSPPLHF. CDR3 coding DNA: TGTGCCAGCAGCCGTTACCGGGACCGGTCTCCCCCCCTCCACTTT.

The CDR3 nucleotides are TGTGCCAGCTCACCCTCAACTACCCAAGAGACCCAGTACTTC. It is translated as CASSPSTTQETQYF. The gene calls are TRBV18 and TRBJ2-5; D uncertain. Trimming took 3 bases from V and 1 from J, leaving 9 bases between them. The CDR3 loop spans 14 amino acids. Germline CDR1 is KGHSH and CDR2 is LQKENI.

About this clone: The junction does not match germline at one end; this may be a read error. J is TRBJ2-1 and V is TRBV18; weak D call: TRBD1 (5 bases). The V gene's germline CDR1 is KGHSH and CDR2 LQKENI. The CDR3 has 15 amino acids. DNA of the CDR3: TGTGCCAGCTTACCAGGACACGCTTCCTACAATGAGCAGTTCTTC. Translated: CASLPGHASYNEQFF.

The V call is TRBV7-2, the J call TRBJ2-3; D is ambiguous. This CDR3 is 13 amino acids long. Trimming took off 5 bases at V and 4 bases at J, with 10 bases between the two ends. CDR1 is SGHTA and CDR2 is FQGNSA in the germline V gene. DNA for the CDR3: TGTGCCAGCAGCCTCAGCCAGGCAGATACGCAGTATTTT. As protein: CASSLSQADTQYF.

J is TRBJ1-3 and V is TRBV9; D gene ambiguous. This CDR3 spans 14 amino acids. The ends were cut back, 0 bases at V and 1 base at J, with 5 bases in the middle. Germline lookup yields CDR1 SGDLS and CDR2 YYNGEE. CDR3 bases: TGTGCCAGCAGCGTAGAAGGATCTGGAAACACCATATATTTT. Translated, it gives CASSVEGSGNTIYF.

CDR3 in DNA: TGCGCCAGCAGCCAAAGAACGGCAGGTTGGGGCACAGATACGCAGTATTTT. This encodes CASSQRTAGWGTDTQYF. The gene calls are TRBV4-1 and TRBJ2-3; D remains unclear. The CDR3 sequence is 17 residues long. V was shortened by 2 bases and J by 1 base, with 16 bases between the two germline ends. Per the germline V gene, CDR1 is MGHRA and CDR2 is YSYEKL.

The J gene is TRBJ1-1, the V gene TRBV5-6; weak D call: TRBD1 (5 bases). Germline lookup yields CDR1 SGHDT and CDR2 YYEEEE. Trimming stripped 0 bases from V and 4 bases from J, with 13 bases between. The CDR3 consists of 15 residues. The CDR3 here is CASSLVGRPGTEAFF. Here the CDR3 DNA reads TGTGCCAGCAGCTTGGTGGGGCGGCCGGGCACTGAAGCTTTCTTT.

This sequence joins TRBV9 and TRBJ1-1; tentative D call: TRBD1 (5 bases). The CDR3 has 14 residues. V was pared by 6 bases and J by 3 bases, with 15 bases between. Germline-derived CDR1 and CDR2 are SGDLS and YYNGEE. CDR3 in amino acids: CASTPGPGDTEAFF. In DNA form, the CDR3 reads TGTGCCAGCACCCCAGGACCGGGGGACACTGAAGCTTTCTTT.

The CDR3 DNA reads TGCGCCAGCCAAGATTTACGCGGGGGGCCGTACAATGAGCAGTTCTTC. It codes for CASQDLRGGPYNEQFF. V usage is TRBV5-1 and J usage is TRBJ2-1, with TRBD2 matching over 8 bases. Germline V gene sequence: CDR1 SGHRS, CDR2 YFSETQ. This CDR3 has 16 amino acids. Losses at the gene ends were 7 bases for V and 4 bases for J; bases not matched to a gene: 13.

In nucleotides, the CDR3 is TGTGCCAGCAGCGTAGGCACCCACTCTGGAAACACCATATATTTT. Translated, it gives CASSVGTHSGNTIYF. The rearrangement links TRBV9 to TRBJ1-3; D is ambiguous. CDR3 length equals 15 residues. The V and J ends lost 0 bases and 0 bases respectively, with 7 bases between them. Germline CDR1 is SGDLS and CDR2 is YYNGEE.

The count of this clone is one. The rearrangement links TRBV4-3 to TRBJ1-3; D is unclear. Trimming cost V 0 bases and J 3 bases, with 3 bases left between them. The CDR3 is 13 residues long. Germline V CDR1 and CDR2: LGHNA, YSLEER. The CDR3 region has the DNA TGCGCCAGCAGCCAAGATTATGGAAACACCATATATTTT. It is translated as CASSQDYGNTIYF.